This is a list of T cell receptor beta chains from one sample in a study of T cell responses to AZD1222 COVID-19 vaccine. Clones were read by immunoSEQ multiplex PCR, and TCRdb kept only the in-frame ones, dropping some. The profile shows about 180,000 clones, roughly 92% of them singletons. This material consisted of peripheral blood, taken on day 0 of AZD1222 vaccination. Every receptor here comes from an adult in good health. CDR3s include the opening cysteine and the closing phenylalanine or tryptophan. The order of the fields is clone size, J gene, V gene, D gene, CDR3 DNA, CDR3 protein. The D gene is left open where the match is weak. Expanded clones get a size class; other rows say once, few or many, or leave the size out.

>-|TRBJ2-7|TRBV30|TRBD2
TGTGCCTGGAGTGGGGGACTAGCGGTATACGAGCAGTACTTC
CAWSGGLAVYEQYF
>-|TRBJ1-2|TRBV18|-
TGTGCCAGCTCACCATTGAGTTTGTCCGATGGCTACACCTTC
CASSPLSLSDGYTF
>-|TRBJ2-5|TRBV4-1|-
TGCGCCAGCAGCTCACGCGACAGGGAGGAAGAGACCCAGTACTTC
CASSSRDREEETQYF
>-|TRBJ1-2|TRBV29-1|TRBD1
TGCAGCGTTCGACAGGGGGACTATGGCTACACCTTC
CSVRQGDYGYTF
>-|TRBJ1-1|TRBV5-1|-
TGCGCCAGCAGCGAAAACGCAGCCAACACTGAAGCTTTCTTT
CASSENAANTEAFF
>once|TRBJ2-4|TRBV5-1|-
TGCGCCAGCAGTCTAGCTTCCGGGCCTAAAAACATTCAGTACTTC
CASSLASGPKNIQYF
>-|TRBJ1-5|TRBV10-2|-
TGCGCCAGCAGTGGGTCAGAGGGGCAGCCCCAGCATTTT
CASSGSEGQPQHF
>-|TRBJ2-3|TRBV7-2|-
TGTGCCAGCAGTTTAGGGGGACGCACAGATACGCAGTATTTT
CASSLGGRTDTQYF
>-|TRBJ2-1|TRBV30|-
TGTGCCTGGAGTTCCGAGGCGTACAATGAGCAGTTCTTC
CAWSSEAYNEQFF
>-|TRBJ2-5|TRBV30|-
TGTGACCATCAGGTGTTCCAAGAGACCCAGTACTTC
CDHQVFQETQYF
>few|TRBJ2-7|TRBV6-2/TRBV6-3|TRBD2
TGTGCCAGCAGTTACGGCCCTTTGGTAGCGGGGATATCCTACGAGCAGTACTTC
CASSYGPLVAGISYEQYF
>-|TRBJ1-2|TRBV30|-
TGTGCCTGGAGAACAGGTACAGGCCTAAGGGGCTACACCTTC
CAWRTGTGLRGYTF
>-|TRBJ1-1|TRBV3-1/TRBV3-2|-
TGTGCCAGCAGCCAAGGAGGGGGGGGTTTTACCACTGAAGCTTTCTTT
CASSQGGGGFTTEAFF
>-|TRBJ2-5|TRBV2|TRBD2
TGTGCCAGCAGTGGGACTAGCGGGCTCCAAGAGACCCAGTACTTC
CASSGTSGLQETQYF
>-|TRBJ1-2|TRBV6-6|TRBD1
TGTGCCAGCAGCAAGACAGGGAACTATGGCTACACCTTC
CASSKTGNYGYTF
>-|TRBJ1-4|TRBV5-6|-
TGTGCCAGCAGCAAAAGGGGTTTCCAAAGGGGGGATGAAAAACTGTTTTTT
CASSKRGFQRGDEKLFF
>-|TRBJ2-7|TRBV19|TRBD1
TGTGCCAGTAGTATAGCCGGGACAGGGGGTTACGAGCAGTACTTC
CASSIAGTGGYEQYF
>-|TRBJ2-7|TRBV6-5|-
TGTGCCAGCAGCTTAGCGATGGAGGCCTACGAGCAGTACTTC
CASSLAMEAYEQYF
>-|TRBJ1-2|TRBV5-1|-
TGCGCCAGCAGCTCCCAAGGGGGGGATCTCTATGGCTACACCTTC
CASSSQGGDLYGYTF
>-|TRBJ1-1|TRBV6-5|-
TGTGCCAGCAGGGTTCACAAGAACACTGAAGCTTTCTTT
CASRVHKNTEAFF
>-|TRBJ2-3|TRBV29-1|-
TGCAGCGGCGGACACACAGATACGCAGTATTTT
CSGGHTDTQYF
>-|TRBJ1-1|TRBV7-6|-
TGTGCCAGCAGCCTCCCGGGCGCGGGGACTGAAGCTTTCTTT
CASSLPGAGTEAFF
>-|TRBJ1-2|TRBV30|-
TGTGCCTGGAGTGTAATCCCTCTCGATGGCTACACCTTC
CAWSVIPLDGYTF
>-|TRBJ1-4|TRBV5-1|-
TGCGCCAGCAGCTTAGAAACGCGTAATGAAAAACTGTTTTTT
CASSLETRNEKLFF
>-|TRBJ2-7|TRBV6-5|-
TGTGCCAGCAGTCAACTCGCGGGTTACGAGCAGTACTTC
CASSQLAGYEQYF
>once|TRBJ2-3|TRBV20-1|-
TGCAGTGCTGGGGTTGGCAATCCGCAGTATTTT
CSAGVGNPQYF
>-|TRBJ1-5|TRBV28|-
TGTGCCAGCAGTGAAACCCTCGGGACAAAAAATCAGCCCCAGCATTTT
CASSETLGTKNQPQHF
>-|TRBJ2-6|TRBV3-1/TRBV3-2|-
TGTGCCAGCAGCCAAGACACTGGGACTGGGGCCAACGTCCTGACTTTC
CASSQDTGTGANVLTF
>once|TRBJ1-1|TRBV7-8|-
TGTGCCAGCAGCTTAGTCGGCGGGAACACTGAAGCTTTCTTT
CASSLVGGNTEAFF
>once|TRBJ1-3|TRBV27|-
TGTGCCAGCAGTTTATACGGGGACACTGGAAACACCATATATTTT
CASSLYGDTGNTIYF
>-|TRBJ2-7|TRBV7-6|TRBD2
TGTGCCAGCAGCTTAGCCTACACCCGGACTAGCCGCTACGAGCAGTACTTC
CASSLAYTRTSRYEQYF
>-|TRBJ1-2|TRBV5-6|-
TGTGCCAGCAGCTTAGGGACTAGCTATTATGGCTACACCTTC
CASSLGTSYYGYTF
>-|TRBJ1-2|TRBV7-2|-
TGTGCCAGCAGCTCCAGCTTACTAGGGACCTATGGCTACACCTTC
CASSSSLLGTYGYTF
>-|TRBJ2-1|TRBV7-9|TRBD2
TGTGCCAGCTGCCCGGCTAGCGGGAGCAATGAGCAGTTCTTC
CASCPASGSNEQFF
>-|TRBJ1-2|TRBV29-1|-
TGCAGCGTTGAAATGGCAGGCCCTGGCTATGGCTACACCTTC
CSVEMAGPGYGYTF
>-|TRBJ1-3|TRBV5-6|TRBD1
TGTGCCAGCAGCCTATACCCGGAGGGGACAGGGTCGGGAAACACCATATATTTT
CASSLYPEGTGSGNTIYF
>-|TRBJ1-1|TRBV7-9|-
TGTGCCAGCAGCTTAGCCACCGGACCCACTGAAGCTTTCTTT
CASSLATGPTEAFF
>-|TRBJ1-6|TRBV30|TRBD1
TGTGCCTGGAGTTACAGGGGATGGAATTCACCCCTCCACTTT
CAWSYRGWNSPLHF
>-|TRBJ1-5|TRBV27|TRBD1
TGTGCCAGCAGTGCTGGACAGGGAAGCAATCAGCCCCAGCATTTT
CASSAGQGSNQPQHF
>once|TRBJ1-2|TRBV6-5|-
TGTGCCAGCAGTTCGCTACAGGGTAACTATGGCTACACCTTC
CASSSLQGNYGYTF
>-|TRBJ1-2|TRBV24-1|TRBD1
TGTGCCACCAGTGGGGGACAGGGTACGCGCTACACCTTC
CATSGGQGTRYTF
>-|TRBJ1-1|TRBV10-1|-
TGCGCCAGCAGTCCTGGGACTGCTTACCCGGGTGCTTTCTTT
CASSPGTAYPGAFF
>-|TRBJ2-2|TRBV10-2|TRBD2
TGCGCCAGCAGTGAGACGCAAGCGGGGGGAGCGAACACCGGGGAGCTGTTTTTT
CASSETQAGGANTGELFF
>-|TRBJ1-4|TRBV7-9|TRBD1
TGTGCCAGCAGCTTACCTACGGGACAGGGTGAGGGTGATGAAAAACTGTTTTTT
CASSLPTGQGEGDEKLFF
>once|TRBJ1-1|TRBV11-2|-
TGTGCCAGCAGCCTATCCGGGGGCTGGACTGAAGCTTTCTTT
CASSLSGGWTEAFF
>-|TRBJ2-5|TRBV4-2|-
TGTGCCAGCAGCATTGGGGGGCTCCAAGAGACCCAGTACTTC
CASSIGGLQETQYF
>-|TRBJ2-4|TRBV19|TRBD1
TGTGCCAGTAGTATAGTGGGGACAGACCCCAAAAACATTCAGTACTTC
CASSIVGTDPKNIQYF
>-|TRBJ2-3|TRBV13|-
TGTGCCAGCAGCTTCGGCCTAGGATCCGATACGCAGTATTTT
CASSFGLGSDTQYF